The 6 T cell receptor beta chains presented below share a single source sample, sequenced in a study of blood T cell repertoires in COVID-19. Assay used: immunoSEQ multiplex PCR; TCRdb lists only in-frame clones, some missing. The data contain roughly 39,000 clones, 85% to 90% of them singletons. The sample comprised peripheral blood. These receptors were obtained from a man between 45 and 60 years old in a cohort sampled during active COVID-19.

The chain uses TRBV6-5 and TRBJ2-5, with TRBD2 matching 7 bases. V shed 3 bases and J 7 bases; nucleotides not matched to a gene: 8. CDR3 length equals 14 residues. From germline, CDR1 is MNHEY and CDR2 SVGAGI. The CDR3 sequence is CASSYGGERGTQYF. Written as DNA, the CDR3 is TGTGCCAGCAGTTATGGCGGGGAGCGGGGGACCCAGTACTTC.

The chain recombines TRBV23-1 with TRBJ1-6; maybe TRBD1 (5 bases). TRBV23-1 is assigned to the ORF class and has an uncertain function. Trimming took off 4 bases at V and 4 bases at J, with 20 bases between the two ends. The CDR3 runs to 18 residues. DNA of the CDR3: TGCGCCAGCAGTCCTATCAGGGAACTTTCGACTTATAATTCACCCCTCCACTTT. Amino acids: CASSPIRELSTYNSPLHF.

This clone is a singleton in its sample. The V gene is TRBV15, the J gene TRBJ2-7; maybe TRBD1 (6 bases). This CDR3 spans 15 amino acids. The V gene's germline CDR1 is LNHNV and CDR2 YYDKDF (reference sequence). With 0 bases removed from V and 2 bases from J, the gap between germline ends came to 11 bases. Written as DNA, the CDR3 is TGTGCCACCAGCAGAGATAACCGGGACACCTACGAGCAGTACGTC. It codes for CATSRDNRDTYEQYV.

The chain carries TRBV7-9 and TRBJ2-7, with 10 positions matching TRBD1. Losses at the gene ends were 5 bases for V and 3 bases for J; bases not matched to a gene: 13. The CDR3 is 17 amino acids. CDR1 is SEHNR, CDR2 FQNEAQ, per germline (reference sequence). The CDR3 reads CASSRDRGSGYYYEQYF. The CDR3 DNA sequence: TGTGCCAGCAGCCGGGACAGGGGCTCCGGGTACTACTACGAGCAGTACTTC.

This chain connects TRBV7-6 to TRBJ2-1; TRBD2 matches at 10 bases. The junction had 8 bases not matched to a gene; V was cut back by 5 bases and J by 7 bases. The length of the CDR3 is 15 residues. From germline, CDR1 is SGHVS and CDR2 FNYEAQ. This CDR3 reads CASSALAGVMNEQFF. As DNA, the CDR3 is TGTGCCAGCAGCGCCCTAGCGGGAGTCATGAATGAGCAGTTCTTC. Filled out from reference TRBV7-6 and TRBJ2-1, the complete variable domain reads GAGVSQSPRYKVTKRGQDVALRCDPISGHVSLYWYRQALGQGPEFLTYFNYEAQQDKSGLPNDRFSAERPEGSISTLTIQRTEQRDSAMYRCASSALAGVMNEQFFGPGTRLTVL.

V is TRBV11-3 and J is TRBJ2-1; 7 nucleotides align to TRBD1. V lost 6 bases, J lost 7 bases, and 3 bases stayed unmatched. The CDR3 is made up of 12 amino acids. Germline CDR1 and CDR2: SGHNT and YENEEA. CDR3 region: CASRGGRNEQFF. DNA for the CDR3: TGTGCCAGCAGAGGGGGCCGGAATGAGCAGTTCTTC.